Sequencing of this T cell receptor (beta chain) was carried out in a study of blood T cell repertoires in COVID-19. Clones were read by immunoSEQ multiplex PCR, and TCRdb kept only the in-frame ones, dropping some. This sample has approximately 97,000 clones, with approximately 91% found just once. The CDR3 length is 15 residues. Germline CDR1 is LNHNV and CDR2 is YYDKDF (reference sequence). J was trimmed by 4 bases and V by 1 base; bases with no gene match: 5. Sequencing used peripheral blood. The chain carries TRBV15 and TRBJ1-2, with TRBD1 matching over 8 bases. The sequence was collected from a young man with acute or convalescent COVID-19. The CDR3 DNA follows: TGTGCCACCAGCAGAGGGGCAGGGGGCGGCTATGGCTACACCTTC. Translated, it gives CATSRGAGGGYGYTF.